The 21 T cell receptor beta chains below all came from one sample that was sequenced in a study of CD4 T cells in relation to SARS-CoV-2 and coronaviruses. The protocol was immunoSEQ multiplex PCR, while the TCRdb copy is restricted to in-frame clones and leaves out a portion. This sample carries about 38,000 clones, around 74% of them seen once, and the ten largest clones take about a fifth. No cognate antigen is known for these TCRs. The sample comprised memory CD4+ T cells from PBMCs, cultured in vitro. These receptors were obtained from an adult with COVID-19.

The chain couples TRBV7-9 to TRBJ1-1; D is uncertain. Per the germline V gene, CDR1 is SEHNR and CDR2 is FQNEAQ (reference sequence). The CDR3 consists of 12 residues. The V and J ends lost 3 bases and 1 base respectively, with 3 bases between them. The CDR3 is CASSFQNTEAFF. The CDR3 coding sequence is TGTGCCAGCAGCTTTCAGAACACTGAAGCTTTCTTT.

V is TRBV5-1 and J is TRBJ1-1; D is possibly TRBD1 (5 bases). From germline, CDR1 is SGHRS and CDR2 YFSETQ. Trimming stripped 0 bases from V and 10 bases from J, with 10 bases between. CDR3 length: 12 residues. This CDR3 reads CASSLGGRGAFF. The CDR3 DNA is TGCGCCAGCAGCTTGGGGGGGAGGGGAGCTTTCTTT.

Turning to this clone: Other nucleotide sequences from this sample produce the same CDR3. The chain employs TRBV29-1 and TRBJ2-7; 13 positions match TRBD2. Trimming took 7 bases from V and 3 from J; bases not matched to a gene: 3. Germline V gives CDR1 SQVTM, CDR2 ANQGSEA. CDR3 length: 13 residues. The CDR3 loop reads CSARTSGSYEQYF. CDR3 nucleotides: TGCAGCGCCCGGACTAGCGGGAGCTACGAGCAGTACTTC.

In this sample, this clone turned up a few times. The chain is built from TRBV4-1 and TRBJ2-1; D is unresolved. The ends were cut back, 2 bases at V and 3 bases at J, with 11 bases in the middle. In germline, CDR1 is MGHRA, CDR2 YSYEKL. CDR3 length equals 15 residues. The CDR3 sequence: CASSQIVFLYNEQFF. The DNA for the CDR3 is TGCGCCAGCAGCCAAATAGTCTTTCTCTACAATGAGCAGTTCTTC.

This clone appeared a single time. The gene calls are TRBV28 and TRBJ1-2; no clear D. Trimming cost V 2 bases and J 8 bases, with 9 bases left between them. The CDR3 is 12 residues long. Germline V gene sequence: CDR1 MDHEN, CDR2 SYDVKM. For the CDR3, the DNA is TGTGCCAGCAGTTTAAAGCCCCGGGGCTACACCTTC. Protein: CASSLKPRGYTF.

The CDR3 spells CASDKTGHGYTF. The CDR3 DNA follows: TGTGCCAGCGACAAGACAGGGCATGGCTACACCTTC. The J gene is TRBJ1-2, the V gene TRBV12-3 or TRBV12-4; TRBD1 matches at 7 bases. The V segment lost 8 bases and the J segment 6 bases; nucleotides outside the gene matches: 6. The CDR3 contains 12 residues.

The chain employs TRBV7-6 and TRBJ2-6, with no clear D. V lost 4 bases and J lost 3, with 10 bases in between. The germline CDR1 and CDR2 sequences are SGHVS and FNYEAQ. The CDR3 sequence is 15 residues long. This CDR3 reads CASSSASSGANVLTF. The CDR3 bases are TGTGCCAGCAGCTCCGCGTCTAGTGGGGCCAACGTCCTGACTTTC.

The chain combines TRBV7-3 with TRBJ2-1, with 9 bases matching TRBD2. CDR3 length: 16 amino acids. The V and J ends lost 5 bases and 0 bases, in that order; junction bases with no gene match: 5. Germline V gene lookup returns CDR1 SGHTA and CDR2 FQGTGA. In DNA, the CDR3 is TGTGCCAGCAGCCCCCTAGCGGGGAGCTCCTACAATGAGCAGTTCTTC. It specifies CASSPLAGSSYNEQFF.

V usage is TRBV3-1 (or the pseudogene TRBV3-2) and J usage is TRBJ1-3; D ambiguous. The CDR3 runs to 14 residues. In germline, CDR1 is LGHDT, CDR2 YNNKEL (reference sequence). The V end was cut by 4 bases, the J end by 1 base, with 8 bases between. CDR3: CASSRAGSGNTIYF. The DNA for the CDR3 is TGTGCCAGCAGCCGGGCAGGTTCTGGAAACACCATATATTTT.

The chain links TRBV6-1 to TRBJ2-7; TRBD2 agrees at 7 bases. CDR1 is MNHNS, CDR2 SASEGT, per germline. The CDR3 covers 15 residues. V lost 2 bases, J lost 7 bases, and 11 bases stayed unmatched. CDR3 sequence (DNA): TGTGCCAGCAGTGAACTCGGGGGAGGGCCGCGGGAGCAGTACTTC. It encodes CASSELGGGPREQYF.

The CDR3: CASSRGQNTGELFF. As DNA, the CDR3 is TGTGCCAGCAGCCGCGGACAGAACACCGGGGAGCTGTTTTTT. The chain recombines TRBV7-9 with TRBJ2-2; perhaps TRBD1 as D (5 bases). Trimming pared 5 bases from V and 1 base from J, leaving 8 bases between. CDR3 length: 14 amino acids. Germline V gene lookup returns CDR1 SEHNR and CDR2 FQNEAQ (reference sequence). Together with reference TRBV7-9 and TRBJ2-2, the CDR3 gives the full variable domain: DTGVSQNPRHKITKRGQNVTFRCDPISEHNRLYWYRQTLGQGPEFLTYFQNEAQLEKSRLLSDRFSAERPKGSFSTLEIQRTEQGDSAMYLCASSRGQNTGELFFGEGSRLTVL.

V is TRBV7-2 and J is TRBJ1-2, with D possibly being TRBD1 (6 bases). The CDR3 is 13 amino acids. The V and J ends lost 1 base and 5 bases respectively, with 8 bases between them. From germline, CDR1 is SGHTA and CDR2 FQGNSA. The DNA of the CDR3 is TGTGCCAGCAGCTTAGACAGGGTGTATGGCTACACCTTC. Its protein is CASSLDRVYGYTF.

The rearrangement joins TRBV19 to TRBJ1-2; no reliable D call. Trimming removed 6 bases at V and 4 bases at J, with 12 bases between. Per the germline V gene, CDR1 is LNHDA and CDR2 is SQIVND (reference sequence). The CDR3 consists of 13 residues. CDR3 loop: CASSPGISYGYTF. The CDR3 DNA sequence: TGTGCCAGTAGCCCGGGAATATCCTATGGCTACACCTTC.

This sequence joins TRBV10-3 and TRBJ2-2, with TRBD2 matching over 8 bases. The CDR3 is 17 amino acids. V lost 3 bases and J lost 5; bases outside the gene matches: 11. Germline V lookup: CDR1 ENHRY, CDR2 SYGVKD. The CDR3: CAISDGGGRTETGELFF. DNA for the CDR3: TGTGCCATCAGTGATGGTGGCGGGAGGACGGAAACCGGGGAGCTGTTTTTT.

The V call is TRBV19, the J call TRBJ1-1; D perhaps matches TRBD1 (6 bases). Germline V gene data show CDR1 as LNHDA and CDR2 as SQIVND (reference sequence). There are 15 residues in the CDR3. The germline V and J ends were trimmed by 5 bases and 0 bases, with 13 bases remaining between them. The CDR3 DNA follows: TGTGCCAGTAGTGATGACAGGCGACTGAACACTGAAGCTTTCTTT. It encodes CASSDDRRLNTEAFF.

This clone was found once. The rearrangement uses TRBV28 and TRBJ1-5, with TRBD1 as a possible D gene (5 bases). The V gene's germline CDR1 is MDHEN and CDR2 SYDVKM. The CDR3 is made up of 19 amino acids. The V and J ends lost 4 bases and 4 bases respectively, with 26 bases between them. The CDR3 DNA is TGTGCCAGCAGTTCCCCGCGGCCGGACACGCGAGGGGAAAATCAGCCCCAGCATTTT. This encodes CASSSPRPDTRGENQPQHF.

This clone has just a few counts. One junction end disagrees with the germline gene, perhaps due to a read error. The rearrangement links TRBV25-1 to TRBJ2-1, with D perhaps being TRBD1 or TRBD2 (5 bases each). This CDR3 contains 16 residues. Germline V lookup: CDR1 MGHDK, CDR2 SYGVNS. CDR3 protein: CASTELVGPGSLEQFF. As DNA, the CDR3 is TGTGCCAGCACTGAACTTGTGGGACCGGGATCACTTGAGCAGTTCTTC.

This clone was observed a handful of times. The chain is built from TRBV6-1 and TRBJ2-7; perhaps TRBD1 as D (5 bases). Deletions cut 3 bases from V and 5 bases from J, with 14 bases between. CDR1 is MNHNS and CDR2 is SASEGT in the germline V gene. This CDR3 has 14 residues. CDR3 residues: CASSDRWGLDEQYF. DNA of the CDR3: TGTGCCAGCAGTGACCGGTGGGGCTTGGACGAGCAGTACTTC.

V usage is TRBV19 and J usage is TRBJ2-2, with 10 bases fitting TRBD2. Trimming took 7 bases from V and 1 from J; bases not matched to a gene: 9. Germline V gene sequence: CDR1 LNHDA, CDR2 SQIVND (reference sequence). The CDR3 length is 17 residues. The CDR3 protein is CASTESPSGGNTGELFF. CDR3 coding DNA: TGTGCCAGTACCGAGAGTCCTAGCGGGGGGAACACCGGGGAGCTGTTTTTT.

This chain joins TRBV4-2 and TRBJ2-1, with a weak D call TRBD2 (6 bases). Trimming removed 4 bases from V and 5 bases from J, with 21 bases in between. Germline CDR1 and CDR2: LGHNA and YNFKEQ. The CDR3 consists of 17 residues. The CDR3 sequence: CASSRGEDRTTNNEQFF. DNA of the CDR3: TGTGCCAGCAGCCGGGGGGAAGACCGCACTACTAACAATGAGCAGTTCTTC.

The chain combines TRBV18 with TRBJ2-1; D call uncertain. Trimming pared 3 bases from V and 4 bases from J, leaving 13 bases between. This CDR3 contains 15 residues. Per the germline V gene, CDR1 is KGHSH and CDR2 is LQKENI. The CDR3 DNA sequence: TGTGCCAGCTCACCGGCGGAGACGTTTTACAATGAGCAGTTCTTC. It encodes CASSPAETFYNEQFF. Combining the CDR3 with reference TRBV18 and TRBJ2-1 gives the whole variable domain NAGVMQNPRHLVRRRGQEARLRCSPMKGHSHVYWYRQLPEEGLKFMVYLQKENIIDESGMPKERFSAEFPKEGPSILRIQQVVRGDSAAYFCASSPAETFYNEQFFGPGTRLTVL.